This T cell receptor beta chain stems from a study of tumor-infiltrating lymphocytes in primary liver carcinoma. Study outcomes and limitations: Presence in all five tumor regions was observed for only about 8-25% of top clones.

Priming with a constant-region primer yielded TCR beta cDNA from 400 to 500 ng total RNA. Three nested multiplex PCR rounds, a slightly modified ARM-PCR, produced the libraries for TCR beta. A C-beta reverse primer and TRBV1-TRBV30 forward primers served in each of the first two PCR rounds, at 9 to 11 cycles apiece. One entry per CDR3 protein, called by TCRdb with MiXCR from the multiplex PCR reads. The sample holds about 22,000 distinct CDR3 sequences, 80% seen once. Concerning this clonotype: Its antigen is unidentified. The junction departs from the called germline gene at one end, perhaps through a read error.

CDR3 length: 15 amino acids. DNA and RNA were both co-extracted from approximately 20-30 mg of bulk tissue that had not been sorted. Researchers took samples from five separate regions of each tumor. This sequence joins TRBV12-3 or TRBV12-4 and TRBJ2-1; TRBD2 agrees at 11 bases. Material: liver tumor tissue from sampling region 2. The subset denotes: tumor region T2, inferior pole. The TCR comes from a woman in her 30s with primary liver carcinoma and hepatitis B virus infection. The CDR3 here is CASSLSGTSGLERFF. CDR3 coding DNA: TGTGCCAGCAGCCTGTCTGGGACTAGCGGACTTGAGCGGTTCTTT.